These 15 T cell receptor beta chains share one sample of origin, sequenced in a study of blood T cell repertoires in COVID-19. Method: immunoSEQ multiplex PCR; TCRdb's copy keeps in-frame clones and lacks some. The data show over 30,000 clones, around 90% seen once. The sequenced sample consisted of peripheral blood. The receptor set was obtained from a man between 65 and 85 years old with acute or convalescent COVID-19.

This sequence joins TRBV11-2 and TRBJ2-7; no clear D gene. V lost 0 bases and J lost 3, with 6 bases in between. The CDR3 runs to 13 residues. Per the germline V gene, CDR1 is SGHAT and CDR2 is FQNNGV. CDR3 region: CASSLDNGYEQYF. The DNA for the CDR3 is TGTGCCAGCAGCTTAGATAACGGCTACGAGCAGTACTTC.

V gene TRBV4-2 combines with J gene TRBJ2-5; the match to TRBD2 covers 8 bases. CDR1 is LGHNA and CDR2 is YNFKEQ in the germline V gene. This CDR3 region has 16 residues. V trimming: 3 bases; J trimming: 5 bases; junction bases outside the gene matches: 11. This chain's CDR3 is CASSQTSDGRAETQYF. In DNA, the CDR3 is TGTGCCAGCAGCCAGACTTCGGACGGGAGGGCCGAGACCCAGTACTTC.

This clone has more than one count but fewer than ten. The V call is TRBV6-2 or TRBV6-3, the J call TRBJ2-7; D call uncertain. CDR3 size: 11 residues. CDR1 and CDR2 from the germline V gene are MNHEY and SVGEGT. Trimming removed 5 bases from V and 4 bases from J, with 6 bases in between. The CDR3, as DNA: TGTGCCAGCAGTCCCTTGTACGAGCAGTACTTC. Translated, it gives CASSPLYEQYF.

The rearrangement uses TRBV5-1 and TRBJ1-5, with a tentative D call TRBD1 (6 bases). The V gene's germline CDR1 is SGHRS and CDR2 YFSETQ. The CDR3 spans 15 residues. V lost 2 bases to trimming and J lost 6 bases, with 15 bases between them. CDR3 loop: CASSLDGQSAQPQHF. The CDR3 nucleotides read TGCGCCAGCAGCTTAGATGGACAGTCGGCTCAGCCCCAGCATTTT.

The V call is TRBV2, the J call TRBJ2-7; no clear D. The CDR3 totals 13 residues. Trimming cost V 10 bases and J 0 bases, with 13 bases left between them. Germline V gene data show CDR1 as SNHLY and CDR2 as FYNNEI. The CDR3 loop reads CATTRPDSYEQYF. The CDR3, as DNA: TGTGCCACTACGAGGCCCGACTCCTACGAGCAGTACTTC.

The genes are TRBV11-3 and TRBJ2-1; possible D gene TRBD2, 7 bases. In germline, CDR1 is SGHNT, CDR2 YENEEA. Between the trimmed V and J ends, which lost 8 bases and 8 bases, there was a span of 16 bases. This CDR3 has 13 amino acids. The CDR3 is CASSKGGEDEQFF. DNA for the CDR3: TGTGCCAGCTCAAAGGGGGGGGAGGATGAGCAGTTCTTC.

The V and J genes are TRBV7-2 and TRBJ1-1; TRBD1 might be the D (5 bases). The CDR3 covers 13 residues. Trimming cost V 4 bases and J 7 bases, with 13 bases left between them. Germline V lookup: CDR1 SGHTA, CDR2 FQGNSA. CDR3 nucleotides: TGTGCCAGCAGCTACAACCGACAGAATGAAGCTTTCTTT. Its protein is CASSYNRQNEAFF.

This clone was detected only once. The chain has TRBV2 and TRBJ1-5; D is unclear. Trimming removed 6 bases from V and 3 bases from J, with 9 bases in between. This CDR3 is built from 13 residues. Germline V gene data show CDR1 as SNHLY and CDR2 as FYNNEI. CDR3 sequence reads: CASSQAPNQPQHF. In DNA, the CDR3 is TGTGCCAGCAGCCAGGCTCCCAATCAGCCCCAGCATTTT.

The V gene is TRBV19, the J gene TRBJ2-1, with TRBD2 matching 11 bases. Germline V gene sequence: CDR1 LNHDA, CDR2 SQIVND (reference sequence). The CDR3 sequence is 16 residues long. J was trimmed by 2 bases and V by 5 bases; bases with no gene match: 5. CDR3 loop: CASSPEGLAAYNEQFF. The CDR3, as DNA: TGTGCCAGTAGTCCGGAGGGACTAGCGGCCTACAATGAGCAGTTCTTC.

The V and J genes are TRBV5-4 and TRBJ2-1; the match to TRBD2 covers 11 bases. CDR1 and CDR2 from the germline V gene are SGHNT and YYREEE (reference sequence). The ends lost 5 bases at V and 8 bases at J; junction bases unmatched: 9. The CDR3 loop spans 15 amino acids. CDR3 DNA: TGTGCCAGCAGTCATACTAGCGGGAGTCTCCATGAGCAGTTCTTC. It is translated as CASSHTSGSLHEQFF. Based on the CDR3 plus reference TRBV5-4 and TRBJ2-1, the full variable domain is ETGVTQSPTHLIKTRGQQVTLRCSSQSGHNTVSWYQQALGQGPQFIFQYYREEENGRGNFPPRFSGLQFPNYSSELNVNALELDDSALYLCASSHTSGSLHEQFFGPGTRLTVL.

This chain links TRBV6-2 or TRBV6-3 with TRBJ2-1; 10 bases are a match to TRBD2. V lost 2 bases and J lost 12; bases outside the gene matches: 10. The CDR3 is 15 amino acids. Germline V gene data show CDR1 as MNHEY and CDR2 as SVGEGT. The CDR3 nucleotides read TGTGCCAGCAGTTACGATGCTAGCGGGGGCCGGCGGCAGTTCTTC. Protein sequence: CASSYDASGGRRQFF.

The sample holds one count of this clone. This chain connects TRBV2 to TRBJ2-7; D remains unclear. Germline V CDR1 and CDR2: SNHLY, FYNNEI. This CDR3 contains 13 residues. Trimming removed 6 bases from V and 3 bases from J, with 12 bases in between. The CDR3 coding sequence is TGTGCCAGCAGGGAGACCAAAAACTACGAGCAGTACTTC. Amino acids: CASRETKNYEQYF.

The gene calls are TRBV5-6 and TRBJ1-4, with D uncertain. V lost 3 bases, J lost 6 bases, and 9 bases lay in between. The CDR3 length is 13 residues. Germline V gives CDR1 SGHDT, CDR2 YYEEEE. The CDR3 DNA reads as TGTGCCAGCAGCTCCTCGTCGGATGAAAAACTGTTTTTT. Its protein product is CASSSSSDEKLFF.

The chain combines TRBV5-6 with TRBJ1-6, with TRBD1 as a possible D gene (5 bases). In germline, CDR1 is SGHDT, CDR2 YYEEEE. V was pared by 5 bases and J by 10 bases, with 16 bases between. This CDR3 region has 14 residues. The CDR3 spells CASRPGLNASPLHF. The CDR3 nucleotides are TGTGCCAGCAGACCGGGACTTAACGCATCACCCCTCCACTTT.

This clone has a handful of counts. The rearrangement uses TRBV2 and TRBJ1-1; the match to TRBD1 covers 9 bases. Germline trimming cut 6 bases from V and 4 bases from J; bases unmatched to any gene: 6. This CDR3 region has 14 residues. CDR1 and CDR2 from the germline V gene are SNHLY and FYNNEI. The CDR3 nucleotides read TGTGCCAGCAGCCCTGACAGGGGGTTCACTGAAGCTTTCTTT. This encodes CASSPDRGFTEAFF.